Shown below are 15 T cell receptor beta chains from a single sample sequenced in a study of blood T cell repertoires in COVID-19. TCRdb's table, derived via immunoSEQ multiplex PCR, lists solely in-frame clones and lacks some. The repertoire holds roughly 180,000 clones, with 80% to 90% as singletons. Sequenced input: peripheral blood. These receptors all stem from an older man with active or convalescent COVID-19.

This clone has a single count. The gene calls are TRBV7-9 and TRBJ2-5; 10 bases fit TRBD2. This CDR3 spans 17 amino acids. CDR1 is SEHNR and CDR2 is FQNEAQ in the germline V gene (reference sequence). The J segment lost 3 bases and the V segment lost 2 bases, leaving 9 bases of the junction unmatched. CDR3 in DNA: TGTGCCAGCAGCTTACAGGCTAGCGGGAGACAAGAAGAGACCCAGTACTTC. Its translation is CASSLQASGRQEETQYF.

The gene calls are TRBV12-3 or TRBV12-4 and TRBJ2-1; a possible D gene is TRBD2 (6 bases). Deletions cut 4 bases from V and 9 bases from J, with 10 bases between. The CDR3 sequence is 12 residues long. The CDR3 sequence: CASSWGVGEQFF. The CDR3 DNA is TGTGCCAGCAGTTGGGGGGTAGGTGAGCAGTTCTTC.

The chain has TRBV7-2 and TRBJ2-7, with a weak D call TRBD2 (7 bases). The CDR3 sequence is 17 residues long. The germline V gene encodes CDR1 SGHTA and CDR2 FQGNSA. V was pared by 5 bases and J by 0 bases, with 20 bases between. The DNA of the CDR3 is TGTGCCAGCAGCCGCACAACGGGGGGCGCTACCTCCTACGAGCAGTACTTC. It codes for CASSRTTGGATSYEQYF.

The chain couples TRBV7-8 to TRBJ2-7, with a tentative D call TRBD2 (5 bases). Trimming shortened V by 3 bases and J by 2 bases, and 14 bases separated the two germline ends. The CDR3 is made up of 15 amino acids. Germline lookup yields CDR1 SGHVS and CDR2 FQNEAQ. CDR3 bases: TGTGCCAGCAGCTTGACGGACCAGACTACCTACGAGCAGTACTTC. This gives the protein CASSLTDQTTYEQYF.

This rearrangement joins TRBV14 to TRBJ2-7; the D gene is possibly TRBD2 (6 bases). Trimming removed 1 base from V and 4 bases from J, with 14 bases in between. Germline CDR1 SGHDN, CDR2 FVKESK. This CDR3 has 15 amino acids. CDR3 coding DNA: TGTGCCAGCAGCCAAGGGTCAGGGAGGATATACGAGCAGTACTTC. Translated, it gives CASSQGSGRIYEQYF.

The chain combines TRBV7-2 with TRBJ2-7, with D possibly matching TRBD2 (6 bases). Germline V gives CDR1 SGHTA, CDR2 FQGNSA. Trimming removed 1 base from V and 0 bases from J, with 10 bases in between. This CDR3 has 15 amino acids. The CDR3 protein is CASSLVAEFSYEQYF. The CDR3 bases are TGTGCCAGCAGCTTAGTAGCGGAGTTCTCCTACGAGCAGTACTTC.

This clone was seen once. The rearrangement uses TRBV7-2 and TRBJ2-3; D remains ambiguous. Between the trimmed V and J ends, which lost 2 bases and 2 bases, there was a span of 11 bases. Germline CDR1 SGHTA, CDR2 FQGNSA. The CDR3 extends over 15 amino acids. The CDR3 nucleotides read TGTGCCAGCAGCTTATGGAGCGCCAACACAGATACGCAGTATTTT. Protein sequence: CASSLWSANTDTQYF.

The chain recombines TRBV28 with TRBJ2-4, with 8 bases that match TRBD1. Germline V CDR1 and CDR2: MDHEN, SYDVKM. The CDR3 consists of 16 residues. J lost 0 bases, V lost 3 bases, and 4 bases had no gene match. As DNA, the CDR3 is TGTGCCAGCAGTTTCGGACAGGGTTTAGCCAAAAACATTCAGTACTTC. Amino acids: CASSFGQGLAKNIQYF. The full variable domain, its missing parts supplied by reference TRBV28 and TRBJ2-4, is DVKVTQSSRYLVKRTGEKVFLECVQDMDHENMFWYRQDPGLGLRLIYFSYDVKMKEKGDIPEGYSVSREKKERFSLILESASTNQTSMYLCASSFGQGLAKNIQYFGAGTRLSVL.

The CDR3 region is CASSPLSSAHETQYF. The CDR3 DNA reads TGTGCCAGCAGCCCACTCTCTAGCGCGCATGAGACCCAGTACTTC. The chain carries TRBV27 and TRBJ2-5, with D maybe TRBD2 (6 bases). Germline V lookup: CDR1 MNHEY, CDR2 SMNVEV (reference sequence). The CDR3 has 15 amino acids. V was pared by 6 bases and J by 5 bases, with 19 bases between.

CDR3 bases: TGTGCCAGCAGCTTACAGGGTTTCTTCGCTGAAGCTTTCTTT. Its protein product is CASSLQGFFAEAFF. The chain couples TRBV7-2 to TRBJ1-1; a possible D gene is TRBD1 (5 bases). The germline V gene encodes CDR1 SGHTA and CDR2 FQGNSA. The V and J ends lost 2 bases and 6 bases respectively, with 13 bases between them. The CDR3 loop spans 14 amino acids.

The chain recombines TRBV13 with TRBJ2-1, with a weak D call TRBD1 (6 bases). Germline-derived CDR1 and CDR2 are PRHDT and FYEKMQ (reference sequence). The CDR3 totals 14 residues. The germline V and J ends were trimmed by 5 bases and 6 bases, with 14 bases remaining between them. In DNA, the CDR3 is TGTGCCAGCAGCGGACGGGACACCGGCAATGAGCAGTTCTTC. It codes for CASSGRDTGNEQFF.

The chain employs TRBV10-3 and TRBJ2-1, with 8 nucleotides matching TRBD2. The junction had 10 bases not matched to a gene; V was cut back by 6 bases and J by 6 bases. In germline, CDR1 is ENHRY, CDR2 SYGVKD. The CDR3 covers 15 residues. The CDR3 spells CAISAGLALGNEQFF. DNA of the CDR3: TGTGCCATCAGCGCCGGACTAGCTCTGGGCAATGAGCAGTTCTTC.

The CDR3 region is CASSESETSLTDTQYF. CDR3 coding DNA: TGTGCCAGCAGTGAAAGTGAGACTAGCCTTACAGATACGCAGTATTTT. The J gene is TRBJ2-3, the V gene TRBV2; 7 positions agree with TRBD2. The CDR3 is made up of 16 amino acids. Losses at the gene ends were 2 bases for V and 3 bases for J; bases not matched to a gene: 8. Germline CDR1 reads SNHLY; CDR2 reads FYNNEI.

This chain connects TRBV5-4 to TRBJ2-7, with D possibly being TRBD2 (6 bases). The CDR3 contains 15 residues. The germline V gene has CDR1 SGHNT and CDR2 YYREEE (reference sequence). Trimming shortened V by 4 bases and J by 2 bases, and 16 bases separated the two germline ends. This chain's CDR3 is CASSRSGTQTYEQYF. CDR3 coding DNA: TGTGCCAGCAGCCGCTCCGGGACTCAGACCTACGAGCAGTACTTC.

This rearrangement joins TRBV5-1 to TRBJ2-2; 10 positions match TRBD1. The V gene end was trimmed by 4 bases and the J gene end by 9 bases; junction bases not matched to a gene: 6. Germline CDR1 reads SGHRS; CDR2 reads YFSETQ. This CDR3 has 14 residues. CDR3 sequence (DNA): TGCGCCAGCAGCGGGGACAGGGGAATACGGGAGCTGTTTTTT. This sequence encodes CASSGDRGIRELFF. The full variable domain, completed using reference TRBV5-1 and TRBJ2-2, is KAGVTQTPRYLIKTRGQQVTLSCSPISGHRSVSWYQQTPGQGLQFLFEYFSETQRNKGNFPGRFSGRQFSNSRSEMNVSTLELGDSALYLCASSGDRGIRELFFGEGSRLTVL.